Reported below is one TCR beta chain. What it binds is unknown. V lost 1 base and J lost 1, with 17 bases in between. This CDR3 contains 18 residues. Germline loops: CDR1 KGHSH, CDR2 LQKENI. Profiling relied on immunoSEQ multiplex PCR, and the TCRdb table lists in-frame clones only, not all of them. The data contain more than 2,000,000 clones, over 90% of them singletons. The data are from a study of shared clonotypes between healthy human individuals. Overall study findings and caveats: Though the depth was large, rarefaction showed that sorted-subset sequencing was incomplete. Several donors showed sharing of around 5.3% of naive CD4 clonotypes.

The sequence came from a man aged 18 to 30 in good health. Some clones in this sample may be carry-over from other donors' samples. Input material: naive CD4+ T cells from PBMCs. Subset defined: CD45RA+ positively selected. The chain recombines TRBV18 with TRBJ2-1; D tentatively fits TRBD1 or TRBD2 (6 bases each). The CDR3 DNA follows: TGTGCCAGCTCACCACGTTTCTCAACAGGGAGGTCCTACAATGAGCAGTTCTTC. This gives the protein CASSPRFSTGRSYNEQFF.